Listed below are T cell receptor beta chains from one sample, sequenced in a study of shared clonotypes between healthy human individuals. Libraries were prepared by immunoSEQ multiplex PCR; TCRdb keeps only in-frame clonotypes and omits some of them. Of millions of clones listed, 85% to 95% were seen once; the top ten hold about 0.41%. The sample was naive CD4+ T cells from PBMCs. These receptors were collected from a man between 18 and 29 years old in good health. Some clones in this sample may be carry-over from other donors' samples. The CDR3 runs from the conserved cysteine through the conserved F or W. Each record gives: V gene, clone size, D gene, J gene, CDR3 DNA, CDR3 protein. A D gene is named only where the DNA matches it firmly. Clone size appears in some rows only: once, few, many, or a class for an expanded clone.

v_gene: TRBV30; abundance: .; d_gene: TRBD2; j_gene: TRBJ2-7; CDR3nt: TGTGCCTGGACTAGCGGGGAGCCAGGGAGTTCGTACTTC; CDR3aa: CAWTSGEPGSSYF
v_gene: TRBV28; abundance: once; d_gene: TRBD2; j_gene: TRBJ2-1; CDR3nt: TGTGCCAGCAGTCTAGCGGGAGTTGATCCCGCCTACAATGAGCAGTTCTTC; CDR3aa: CASSLAGVDPAYNEQFF
v_gene: TRBV28; abundance: .; d_gene: .; j_gene: TRBJ1-4; CDR3nt: TGTGCCAGCAGTCTGAGCGGGGGCGCCACAACTAATGAAAAACTGTTTTTT; CDR3aa: CASSLSGGATTNEKLFF
v_gene: TRBV28; abundance: few; d_gene: TRBD1; j_gene: TRBJ1-5; CDR3nt: TGTGCCAGCAGGAGACAGGGGAATCAGCCCCAGCATTTT; CDR3aa: CASRRQGNQPQHF
v_gene: TRBV9; abundance: .; d_gene: .; j_gene: TRBJ2-1; CDR3nt: TGTGCCAGCAGCCCAGTGGCCCTAGCCAATGAGCAGTTCTTC; CDR3aa: CASSPVALANEQFF
v_gene: TRBV5-4; abundance: .; d_gene: .; j_gene: TRBJ1-5; CDR3nt: TGTGCCAGCAGCTTGCCCGAACCGAGATATCAGCCCCAGCATTTT; CDR3aa: CASSLPEPRYQPQHF
v_gene: TRBV10-3; abundance: once; d_gene: .; j_gene: TRBJ2-3; CDR3nt: TGTGCCATCAGTCGCGGGTCGGGAGACGCAGATACGCAGTATTTT; CDR3aa: CAISRGSGDADTQYF
v_gene: TRBV2; abundance: .; d_gene: .; j_gene: TRBJ1-2; CDR3nt: TGTGCCAGCAGCGTTGGAGGGGACTATGGCTACACCTTC; CDR3aa: CASSVGGDYGYTF
v_gene: TRBV6-1; abundance: once; d_gene: .; j_gene: TRBJ1-4; CDR3nt: TGTGCCAGCAGCGCTTTGGGGGCGAATGAAAAACTGTTTTTT; CDR3aa: CASSALGANEKLFF
v_gene: TRBV19; abundance: .; d_gene: TRBD1; j_gene: TRBJ2-1; CDR3nt: TGTGCCAGTAGTATCCCGGGGACAGGGAATGAGCAGTTCTTC; CDR3aa: CASSIPGTGNEQFF
v_gene: TRBV19; abundance: .; d_gene: .; j_gene: TRBJ1-5; CDR3nt: TGTGCCAGTAGTAGGTCCAGCAATCAGCCCCAGCATTTT; CDR3aa: CASSRSSNQPQHF
v_gene: TRBV30; abundance: .; d_gene: TRBD1; j_gene: TRBJ2-7; CDR3nt: TGTGCCTGGAGTGTAGGGACAGGTTATTACGAGCAGTACTTC; CDR3aa: CAWSVGTGYYEQYF
v_gene: TRBV30; abundance: .; d_gene: .; j_gene: TRBJ2-1; CDR3nt: TGTGCCTGGACGGCCGGGGGTACCTACAATGAGCAGTTCTTC; CDR3aa: CAWTAGGTYNEQFF
v_gene: TRBV5-1; abundance: .; d_gene: .; j_gene: TRBJ2-2; CDR3nt: TGCGCCAGCAGCTTGGGCGGGGATCCCGGGGAGCTGTTTTTT; CDR3aa: CASSLGGDPGELFF
v_gene: TRBV29-1; abundance: .; d_gene: .; j_gene: TRBJ1-1; CDR3nt: TGCAGCGTGGGGTGGGTAGGCTTGAACACTGAAGCTTTCTTT; CDR3aa: CSVGWVGLNTEAFF
v_gene: TRBV7-3; abundance: .; d_gene: TRBD2; j_gene: TRBJ2-1; CDR3nt: TGTGCCAGCAGCTTAAGTGCGGGAGTCTTCACCAATGAGCAGTTCTTC; CDR3aa: CASSLSAGVFTNEQFF
v_gene: TRBV5-1; abundance: .; d_gene: TRBD2; j_gene: TRBJ2-2; CDR3nt: TGCGCCAGCAGCTTCCTAGCGGGCTCGGGCGGGGAGCTGTTTTTT; CDR3aa: CASSFLAGSGGELFF
v_gene: TRBV25-1; abundance: .; d_gene: TRBD1; j_gene: TRBJ2-5; CDR3nt: TGTGCCAGCAGTGAATCCGGGACAGGGGGCGCTGAGACCCAGTACTTC; CDR3aa: CASSESGTGGAETQYF
v_gene: TRBV2; abundance: .; d_gene: TRBD2; j_gene: TRBJ2-1; CDR3nt: TGTGCCACTCGTTGGGGACTAGCGGGAGTGAATGAGCAGTTCTTC; CDR3aa: CATRWGLAGVNEQFF
v_gene: TRBV2; abundance: .; d_gene: .; j_gene: TRBJ2-1; CDR3nt: TGTGCCAGCAGTATCGGGAGTTACTCCTACAATGAGCAGTTCTTC; CDR3aa: CASSIGSYSYNEQFF
v_gene: TRBV28; abundance: few; d_gene: .; j_gene: TRBJ1-5; CDR3nt: TGTGCCAGCAGCTTTAATCAGCCCCAGCATTTT; CDR3aa: CASSFNQPQHF
v_gene: TRBV5-1; abundance: .; d_gene: TRBD2; j_gene: TRBJ2-1; CDR3nt: TGCGCCAGCAGCTTGGATCCCGGGGGGTCCTACAATGAGCAGTTCTTC; CDR3aa: CASSLDPGGSYNEQFF
v_gene: TRBV5-1; abundance: .; d_gene: .; j_gene: TRBJ1-3; CDR3nt: TGCGCCAGCAGCTTGTTTTCTAGCTCTGGAAACACCATATATTTT; CDR3aa: CASSLFSSSGNTIYF
v_gene: TRBV29-1; abundance: .; d_gene: .; j_gene: TRBJ1-1; CDR3nt: TGCAGCGTTGAGAAGGATTCTGAAGCTTTCTTT; CDR3aa: CSVEKDSEAFF
v_gene: TRBV1; abundance: .; d_gene: .; j_gene: TRBJ1-3; CDR3nt: TGCACCAGCATCGTGACAGGGCCTGGAAACACCATATATTTT; CDR3aa: CTSIVTGPGNTIYF
v_gene: TRBV5-6; abundance: once; d_gene: TRBD1; j_gene: TRBJ2-3; CDR3nt: TGTGCCAGCAGACCGCGATTGCTGGACAGGGAAGATACGCAGTATTTT; CDR3aa: CASRPRLLDREDTQYF
v_gene: TRBV10-3; abundance: .; d_gene: TRBD2; j_gene: TRBJ2-1; CDR3nt: TGTGCCGTCGGGGGGGTGAACAATGAGCAGTTCTTC; CDR3aa: CAVGGVNNEQFF
v_gene: TRBV5-1; abundance: .; d_gene: TRBD2; j_gene: TRBJ2-1; CDR3nt: TGCGCCAGCAGCTTGGGCGGGACTAGCCATGGTGAGCAGTTCTTC; CDR3aa: CASSLGGTSHGEQFF
v_gene: TRBV7-8; abundance: .; d_gene: TRBD1; j_gene: TRBJ2-3; CDR3nt: TGTGCCAGCAGCCCACGGACAGGGGCAGATACGCAGTATTTT; CDR3aa: CASSPRTGADTQYF
v_gene: TRBV6-5; abundance: once; d_gene: .; j_gene: TRBJ2-7; CDR3nt: TGTGCCACCCAGGGGTACCCTCCCTACGAGCAGTACTTC; CDR3aa: CATQGYPPYEQYF
v_gene: TRBV6-1; abundance: .; d_gene: .; j_gene: TRBJ2-7; CDR3nt: TGTGCCAGCAGTGGAGCAGGGAGCTCCTACGAGCAGTACTTC; CDR3aa: CASSGAGSSYEQYF
v_gene: TRBV7-8; abundance: .; d_gene: .; j_gene: TRBJ1-5; CDR3nt: TGTGCCAGCAGCCTGATCGATAGCAATCAGCCCCAGCATTTT; CDR3aa: CASSLIDSNQPQHF
v_gene: TRBV5-1; abundance: .; d_gene: TRBD1; j_gene: TRBJ2-3; CDR3nt: TGCGCCAGCAGGGGACAGGGGATATGGGATACGCAGTATTTT; CDR3aa: CASRGQGIWDTQYF
v_gene: TRBV7-3; abundance: .; d_gene: TRBD1; j_gene: TRBJ2-2; CDR3nt: TGTGCCAGCAGCCTGGGGACAGGGAACACCGGGGAGCTGTTTTTT; CDR3aa: CASSLGTGNTGELFF
v_gene: TRBV28; abundance: .; d_gene: .; j_gene: TRBJ2-7; CDR3nt: TGTGCCAGCAGTTCGGGACAATTAAGAGGCGAGCAGTACTTC; CDR3aa: CASSSGQLRGEQYF
v_gene: TRBV7-8; abundance: .; d_gene: .; j_gene: TRBJ2-1; CDR3nt: TGTGCCAGCAGCTTAGGAGACAATGAGCAGTTCTTC; CDR3aa: CASSLGDNEQFF
v_gene: TRBV18; abundance: few; d_gene: TRBD1; j_gene: TRBJ1-1; CDR3nt: TGTGCCAGCTCAGGACAGGGGTTTCACACTGAAGCTTTCTTT; CDR3aa: CASSGQGFHTEAFF
v_gene: TRBV18; abundance: .; d_gene: .; j_gene: TRBJ1-2; CDR3nt: TGTGCCAGCTCACCCTCTTGGGCCGTCGACTATGGCTACACCTTC; CDR3aa: CASSPSWAVDYGYTF
v_gene: TRBV7-8; abundance: .; d_gene: TRBD1; j_gene: TRBJ1-3; CDR3nt: TGTGCCAGCAGCCTGGGACAGGGTAATGGAAACACCATATATTTT; CDR3aa: CASSLGQGNGNTIYF
v_gene: TRBV19; abundance: .; d_gene: .; j_gene: TRBJ1-5; CDR3nt: TGTGCCAGTAGTATGCGGCAGGAATATCAGCCCCAGCATTTT; CDR3aa: CASSMRQEYQPQHF
v_gene: TRBV10-1; abundance: .; d_gene: TRBD2; j_gene: TRBJ2-7; CDR3nt: TGCGCCAGCAGTGAGTCGGTAGCGGGATCCTACGAGCAGTACTTC; CDR3aa: CASSESVAGSYEQYF
v_gene: TRBV10-3; abundance: .; d_gene: TRBD2; j_gene: TRBJ2-5; CDR3nt: TGTGCCATCAGTCCATGGGGGGGGGAAGAGACCCAGTACTTC; CDR3aa: CAISPWGGEETQYF
v_gene: TRBV9; abundance: .; d_gene: .; j_gene: TRBJ2-3; CDR3nt: TGTGCCAGCAGCGTAGTTAGGGGCCGGTTTGAAGATACGCAGTATTTT; CDR3aa: CASSVVRGRFEDTQYF
v_gene: TRBV10-3; abundance: .; d_gene: .; j_gene: TRBJ2-7; CDR3nt: TGTGCCATCAATTCTGGAGAAATCTACGAGCAGTACTTC; CDR3aa: CAINSGEIYEQYF
v_gene: TRBV14; abundance: .; d_gene: .; j_gene: TRBJ1-4; CDR3nt: TGTGCCAGCAGCCTCGGACAGACCTATAATGAAAAACTGTTTTTT; CDR3aa: CASSLGQTYNEKLFF
v_gene: TRBV5-4; abundance: .; d_gene: .; j_gene: TRBJ1-5; CDR3nt: TGTGCCAGCAGCAAGAGCCCCGGGGGCGATCAGCCCCAGCATTTT; CDR3aa: CASSKSPGGDQPQHF
v_gene: TRBV18; abundance: .; d_gene: .; j_gene: TRBJ2-6; CDR3nt: TGTGCCAGCTCATACCCGGCGGGTACTGGGGCCAACGTCCTGACTTTC; CDR3aa: CASSYPAGTGANVLTF